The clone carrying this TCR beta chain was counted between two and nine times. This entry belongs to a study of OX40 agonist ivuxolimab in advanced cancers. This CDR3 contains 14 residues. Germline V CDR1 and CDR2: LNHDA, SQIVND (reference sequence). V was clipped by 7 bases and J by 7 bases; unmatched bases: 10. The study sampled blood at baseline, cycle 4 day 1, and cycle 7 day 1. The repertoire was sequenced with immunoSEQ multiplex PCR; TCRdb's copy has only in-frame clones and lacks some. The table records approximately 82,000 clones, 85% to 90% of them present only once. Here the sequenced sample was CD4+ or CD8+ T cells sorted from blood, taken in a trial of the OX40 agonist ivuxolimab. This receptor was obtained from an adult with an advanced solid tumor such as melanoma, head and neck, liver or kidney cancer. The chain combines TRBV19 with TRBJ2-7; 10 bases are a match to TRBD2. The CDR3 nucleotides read TGTGCCAGTACCCCGGGACTAGCGTTGGGAGAGCAGTACTTC. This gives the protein CASTPGLALGEQYF.